This note documents a single T cell receptor beta chain sequence. Its matching antigen is unknown. The time point denotes: pre-treatment sample, taken before nivolumab and TIL therapy. This entry belongs to a study of TIL therapy for anti-PD-1-resistant metastatic lung cancer. Study summary: Progressing patients received lymphodepletion, expanded TIL infusion and IL-2. Several tumors were EGFR-mutant and two were ALK-rearranged. Regarding the study as a whole: Treatment-naive, never-smoker and oncogene-addicted patients were overrepresented in this highly selected cohort.

The CDR3 contains 13 residues. V was pared by 5 bases and J by 0 bases, with 3 bases between. In germline, CDR1 is SGHRS, CDR2 YFSETQ. The libraries were made with immunoSEQ v3. Sequencing depth was approximately 2 million read pairs for survey level, about 5-6 million for deep. Here immunoSEQ multiplex PCR was the method, and the copy in TCRdb shows in-frame clones only, minus some. The table records about 57,000 clones, around 80% of them present only once. This rearrangement joins TRBV5-1 to TRBJ2-6, with no clear D. The starting material was blood, obtained at baseline. This clonotype was obtained from a woman between 25 and 80 years old with non-small cell lung cancer. The CDR3 sequence is CASSLSGANVLTF. The CDR3 region has the DNA TGCGCCAGCAGTCTCTCTGGGGCCAACGTCCTGACTTTC.